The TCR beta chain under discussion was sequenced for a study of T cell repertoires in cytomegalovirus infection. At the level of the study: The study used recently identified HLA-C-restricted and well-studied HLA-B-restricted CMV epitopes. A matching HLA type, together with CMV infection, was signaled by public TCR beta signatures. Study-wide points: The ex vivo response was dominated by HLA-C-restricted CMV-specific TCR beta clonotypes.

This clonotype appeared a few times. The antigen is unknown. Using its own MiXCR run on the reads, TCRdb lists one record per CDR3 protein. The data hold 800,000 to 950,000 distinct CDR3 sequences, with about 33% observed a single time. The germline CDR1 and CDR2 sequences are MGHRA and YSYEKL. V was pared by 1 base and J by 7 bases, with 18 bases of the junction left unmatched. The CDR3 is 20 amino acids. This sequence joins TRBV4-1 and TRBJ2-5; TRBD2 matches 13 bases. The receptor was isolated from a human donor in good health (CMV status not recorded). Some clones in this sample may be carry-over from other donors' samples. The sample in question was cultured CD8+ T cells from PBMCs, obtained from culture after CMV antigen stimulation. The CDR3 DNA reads TGCGCCAGCAGCCAAGTGCCGACTAGCGGGGGGCGTTTGGTATCAGGGACCCAGTACTTC. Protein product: CASSQVPTSGGRLVSGTQYF.